This T cell receptor beta chain appears in the sequencing data of a study of blood T cells in healthy people across ages. Extraction yielded at least 6 micrograms of total RNA per sample. The study, taken as a whole, reports: Leaving the PBMCs unsorted stopped any conclusive comparison of naive versus antigen-experienced cells.

With regard to this clonotype: Its target is unknown.

Germline CDR1 reads SGHTA; CDR2 reads FQGNSA. This CDR3 spans 13 amino acids. The V end lost 1 base, the J end lost 11 bases, and 14 bases lay between the germline ends. A J-beta primer mix and a sample-barcoded 5' primer were used in a second PCR of about 7 to 12 cycles. One entry per CDR3 protein results from TCRdb running MiXCR on the 5' RACE reads. The sample lists more than 900,000 distinct CDR3 sequences; roughly 29% were seen once. This sample was shared with a second study, whose subject was T cells of mothers and their children.

This receptor was identified in a woman in her thirties or forties in good health. The chain links TRBV7-2 to TRBJ1-1; D not resolved. The sequencing input was blood. This CDR3 is CASSLGSQERAFF. DNA of the CDR3: TGTGCCAGCAGCTTAGGGAGCCAGGAACGCGCTTTCTTT. Using reference TRBV7-2 and TRBJ1-1 for the parts outside the CDR3, the full variable domain is GAGVSQSPSNKVTEKGKDVELRCDPISGHTALYWYRQSLGQGLEFLIYFQGNSAPDKSGLPSDRFSAERTGGSVSTLTIQRTQQEDSAVYLCASSLGSQERAFFGQGTRLTVV.